This is a list of T cell receptor beta chains from one sample in a study of T-cell memory formation after mild COVID-19. MiXCR, applied by TCRdb to the 5' RACE reads, yields one record per CDR3 protein. The repertoire consists of 350,000 to 500,000 distinct CDR3 sequences, with roughly 18% occurring once and the leading ten covering around a fifth. The sample was PBMCs or a T cell subset sorted from them (not recorded which). These receptors were taken from a man younger than 35 who had mild COVID-19 (a few samples of this study predate the infection). Cell type and time point are not known. Each CDR3 is given with its conserved first and last residue. Each record gives: J gene, V gene, CDR3 protein.

TRBJ2-3 TRBV20-1 CSARERISDTQYF
TRBJ1-1 TRBV10-3 CAIREAGGPEAFF
TRBJ1-5 TRBV2 CASSGNSNNQPQHF
TRBJ1-3 TRBV4-3 CASSNQDGGNTIYF
TRBJ1-6 TRBV6-1 CASSSEIDSPLHF
TRBJ1-2 TRBV5-1 CASTGEYGYTF
TRBJ1-4 TRBV12-3/TRBV12-4 CASSSQGNNEKLFF
TRBJ1-4 TRBV12-3/TRBV12-4 CASSFSGSSNEKLFF
TRBJ2-3 TRBV9 CASSPTALAGLSTDTQYF
TRBJ2-3 TRBV4-3 CASSQALRDTQYF
TRBJ2-7 TRBV4-3 CASSQDIPRGAYEQYF
TRBJ1-4 TRBV4-1 CASSQDLLGTNEKLFF
TRBJ2-5 TRBV18 CASSPPSVSKTQYF
TRBJ1-5 TRBV7-4 CASTPGRQPQHF
TRBJ1-4 TRBV5-5 CASSSTDLNEKLFF
TRBJ2-2 TRBV4-2 CASSVQYRAANWESTGELFF
TRBJ1-6 TRBV2 CASTGPSPLHF
TRBJ2-1 TRBV11-3 CASSLDQGGSATYNEQFF
TRBJ1-2 TRBV3-1 CASSRSAPDYGYTF
TRBJ1-5 TRBV28 CASSSRRERGNQPQHF
TRBJ1-1 TRBV4-3 CASSQEPKWQMNTEAFF
TRBJ2-7 TRBV27 CASTTDRSYEQYF